The 21 T cell receptor beta chains below were found in one sample sequenced in a study of post-analysis software for immune sequencing data. Study-level points and caveats: Patients carried roughly 5 TRBV segments more frequently than controls did, and TRBV5-6, TRBV5-1 and TRBV20-1 were among them.

These receptors have no identified antigens. Unique molecular identifiers were carried by the TCR beta cDNA libraries. TCRdb re-called the PCR reads through MiXCR, storing one row per CDR3 protein. The sample shows 750,000 to 950,000 distinct CDR3 sequences, just over 45% of them seen only once. The sample comprised blood. The receptors were gathered from a girl aged 5-17 years with multiple sclerosis.

In this sample, this clonotype turned up many times. The chain uses TRBV9 and TRBJ2-4; D tentatively reads TRBD1 or TRBD2 (5 bases each). The CDR3 sequence is 18 residues long. Germline assignment: CDR1 SGDLS and CDR2 YYNGEE. Between the trimmed V and J ends, which lost 1 base and 0 bases, there was a span of 17 bases. The CDR3 sequence: CASSVRADPGGAKNIQYF. In DNA form, the CDR3 reads TGTGCCAGCAGCGTACGAGCGGACCCTGGGGGAGCCAAAAACATTCAGTACTTC.

This clonotype was recorded only once. The gene calls are TRBV7-8 and TRBJ2-3, with 7 bases identical to TRBD1. V gave up 5 bases and J gave up 0 bases; unmatched junction bases: 8. This CDR3 is built from 16 residues. Germline-derived CDR1 and CDR2 are SGHVS and FQNEAQ. The CDR3 reads CASSPWDRSSTDTQYF. CDR3 coding DNA: TGTGCCAGCAGCCCGTGGGACAGATCCAGCACAGATACGCAGTATTTT.

V is TRBV12-3 or TRBV12-4 and J is TRBJ2-3; D possibly corresponds to TRBD1 (6 bases). V lost 3 bases, J lost 2 bases, and 12 bases lay in between. The CDR3 is 15 residues long. The CDR3 coding sequence is TGTGCCAGCAGTTTCCAGGGGTTCGTCACAGATACGCAGTATTTT. Its translation: CASSFQGFVTDTQYF.

V gene TRBV20-1 combines with J gene TRBJ2-1; weak D call: TRBD1 (6 bases). V dropped 6 bases and J dropped 0 bases, with 12 bases sitting between them. This CDR3 comprises 14 residues. The germline V gene encodes CDR1 DFQATT and CDR2 SNEGSKA (reference sequence). In DNA, the CDR3 is TGCAGTGCCCGGGACATCCTCTCCTACAATGAGCAGTTCTTC. This codes for CSARDILSYNEQFF.

Only one count was recorded for this clonotype. V usage is TRBV5-1 and J usage is TRBJ2-5, with 10 bases matching TRBD2. Gene TRBJ2-7 matches the end of the DNA better, so the J call may be wrong. This CDR3 comprises 15 residues. Germline V lookup: CDR1 SGHRS, CDR2 YFSETQ. The CDR3 nucleotides are TGCGCCAGCAGCTGGCTAGCGGGAGACTCCTACGAGCAGTACTTC. It encodes CASSWLAGDSYEQYF.

CDR3 nucleotide sequence: TGTGCCAGCAGCTTATCGGGACAAACCGTCTATGGCTACACCTTC. Translating gives CASSLSGQTVYGYTF. The chain carries TRBV7-2 and TRBJ1-2; possibly TRBD1 for D (6 bases). The germline CDR1 and CDR2 sequences are SGHTA and FQGNSA. The CDR3 is 15 amino acids. V was clipped by 2 bases and J by 4 bases, with 14 bases between them.

This clonotype occurred a few times. This chain connects TRBV3-1 to TRBJ2-7, with 11 positions matching TRBD2. The trim removed 3 bases at V and 1 base at J, leaving 5 bases unmatched. The CDR3 covers 16 residues. CDR1 LGHDT and CDR2 YNNKEL come from the germline V gene (reference sequence). This CDR3 is CASSHSGLAVSYEQYF. DNA for the CDR3: TGTGCCAGCAGCCACTCGGGACTAGCGGTTTCCTACGAGCAGTACTTC.

The chain carries TRBV4-3 and TRBJ2-2; D gene unclear. The CDR3 extends over 16 amino acids. CDR1 and CDR2 from the germline V gene are LGHNA and YSLEER. The V gene lost 0 bases and the J gene lost 1 base, with 9 bases spanning the gap. CDR3 DNA sequence: TGCGCCAGCAGCCAAGATGGTTTGCGGAACACCGGGGAGCTGTTTTTT. Its protein is CASSQDGLRNTGELFF.

A few counts support this clonotype. The chain employs TRBV6-1 and TRBJ2-7, with D uncertain. The CDR3 consists of 13 residues. Germline CDR1 is MNHNS and CDR2 is SASEGT. Deletions cut 1 base from V and 5 bases from J, with 9 bases between. CDR3 amino acids: CASSEVIRNEQYF. The CDR3 coding sequence is TGTGCCAGCAGTGAAGTTATTAGGAACGAGCAGTACTTC.

This clonotype turned up a few times. V and J are TRBV7-2 and TRBJ2-7; 8 nucleotides agree with TRBD2. Germline CDR1 reads SGHTA; CDR2 reads FQGNSA. The V gene end was trimmed by 5 bases and the J gene end by 7 bases; junction bases not matched to a gene: 10. CDR3 length: 14 amino acids. Written as DNA, the CDR3 is TGTGCCAGCAGCATCTCCAGACTAGCGCGAGAGCAGTACTTC. Translation: CASSISRLAREQYF. Drawing the rest from reference TRBV7-2 and TRBJ2-7, the complete variable domain is GAGVSQSPSNKVTEKGKDVELRCDPISGHTALYWYRQSLGQGLEFLIYFQGNSAPDKSGLPSDRFSAERTGGSVSTLTIQRTQQEDSAVYLCASSISRLAREQYFGPGTRLTVT.

The chain employs TRBV3-1 and TRBJ2-3, with 7 bases lining up with TRBD2. V lost 3 bases and J lost 5; bases outside the gene matches: 11. The CDR3 totals 16 residues. Germline V CDR1 and CDR2: LGHDT, YNNKEL (reference sequence). CDR3 bases: TGTGCCAGCAGCCATCTCGGGACTATGGGAAGAGATACGCAGTATTTT. Its translation: CASSHLGTMGRDTQYF.

The V and J genes are TRBV5-1 and TRBJ2-4; no clear D. Germline V gene sequence: CDR1 SGHRS, CDR2 YFSETQ. With 0 bases removed from V and 3 bases from J, the gap between germline ends came to 10 bases. CDR3 length: 15 residues. The CDR3 sequence: CASSLGQVDKNIQYF. The CDR3 nucleotides are TGCGCCAGCAGCTTGGGGCAGGTCGACAAAAACATTCAGTACTTC.

The CDR3 here is CSAWPSVGVIDTQYF. DNA of the CDR3: TGCAGTGCTTGGCCATCGGTGGGAGTGATTGATACGCAGTATTTT. The rearrangement links TRBV20-1 to TRBJ2-3; TRBD2 is a possible D gene (5 bases). CDR3 length equals 15 residues. Deletions cut 5 bases from V and 6 bases from J, with 21 bases between. The germline V gene encodes CDR1 DFQATT and CDR2 SNEGSKA (reference sequence).

The chain uses TRBV20-1 and TRBJ2-3, with 11 bases identical to TRBD2. Losses at the gene ends were 3 bases for V and 0 bases for J; bases not matched to a gene: 5. This CDR3 is 16 amino acids long. Germline CDR1 and CDR2: DFQATT and SNEGSKA (reference sequence). CDR3 sequence: CSARGTSGSSTDTQYF. Written as DNA, the CDR3 is TGCAGTGCTAGGGGGACTAGCGGAAGTAGCACAGATACGCAGTATTTT.

This clonotype was counted between two and nine times. This chain uses TRBV7-3 with TRBJ2-1; the D gene could be TRBD1 or TRBD2 (5 bases each). Germline CDR1 and CDR2: SGHTA and FQGTGA. Deletions cut 1 base from V and 5 bases from J, with 9 bases between. The CDR3 consists of 14 residues. CDR3 in amino acids: CASSLNRGHNEQFF. The DNA for the CDR3 is TGTGCCAGCAGCTTAAATAGGGGACACAATGAGCAGTTCTTC.

The rearrangement joins TRBV5-1 to TRBJ2-7, with D perhaps matching TRBD1 (6 bases). V lost 0 bases and J lost 7, with 20 bases in between. The CDR3 runs to 16 residues. Germline V lookup: CDR1 SGHRS, CDR2 YFSETQ. In nucleotides, the CDR3 is TGCGCCAGCAGCTTGGATGTGGGGGCCCCTTACAATGAGCAGTACTTC. Its protein product is CASSLDVGAPYNEQYF.

The chain couples TRBV25-1 to TRBJ2-1; 8 bases agree with TRBD1. The V segment lost 4 bases and the J segment 15 bases; nucleotides outside the gene matches: 14. Germline lookup yields CDR1 MGHDK and CDR2 SYGVNS. This CDR3 has 14 residues. The CDR3 loop reads CASSGTGKDRLWFF. CDR3 bases: TGTGCCAGCAGTGGGACAGGGAAGGACCGGTTATGGTTCTTC.

The chain links TRBV7-8 to TRBJ1-4, with 7 bases matching TRBD1. Germline lookup yields CDR1 SGHVS and CDR2 FQNEAQ. The CDR3 covers 15 residues. Germline trimming cut 5 bases from V and 0 bases from J; bases unmatched to any gene: 3. CDR3 bases: TGTGCCAGCAGCCAGGGGGGGACAACTAATGAAAAACTGTTTTTT. It is translated as CASSQGGTTNEKLFF.

This sequence joins TRBV20-1 and TRBJ2-1, with 15 bases lining up with TRBD2. Germline lookup yields CDR1 DFQATT and CDR2 SNEGSKA (reference sequence). The length of the CDR3 is 15 residues. Losses at the gene ends were 6 bases for V and 5 bases for J; bases not matched to a gene: 5. CDR3 loop: CSARTSGRVDNEQFF. For the CDR3, the DNA is TGCAGTGCCCGGACTAGCGGGAGGGTAGACAATGAGCAGTTCTTC.

The table lists this clonotype with a few counts. The chain links TRBV5-6 to TRBJ1-6; a possible D gene is TRBD1 (6 bases). V lost 3 bases, J lost 14 bases, and 18 bases lay in between. The CDR3 has 14 amino acids. CDR1 and CDR2 from the germline V gene are SGHDT and YYEEEE. The CDR3, as DNA: TGTGCCAGCAGCTCGGGACAATTTGCAACGGCCCTCCACTTT. The encoded protein is CASSSGQFATALHF.

This clonotype appeared a few times. This CDR3 reads CSAREALASLEQFF. CDR3 in DNA: TGCAGTGCTAGAGAGGCACTAGCCTCGCTTGAGCAGTTCTTC. V gene TRBV20-1 combines with J gene TRBJ2-1, with a tentative D call TRBD2 (6 bases). The CDR3 has 14 amino acids. The germline V gene has CDR1 DFQATT and CDR2 SNEGSKA (reference sequence). V was trimmed by 0 bases and J by 9 bases, leaving 15 bases between them.